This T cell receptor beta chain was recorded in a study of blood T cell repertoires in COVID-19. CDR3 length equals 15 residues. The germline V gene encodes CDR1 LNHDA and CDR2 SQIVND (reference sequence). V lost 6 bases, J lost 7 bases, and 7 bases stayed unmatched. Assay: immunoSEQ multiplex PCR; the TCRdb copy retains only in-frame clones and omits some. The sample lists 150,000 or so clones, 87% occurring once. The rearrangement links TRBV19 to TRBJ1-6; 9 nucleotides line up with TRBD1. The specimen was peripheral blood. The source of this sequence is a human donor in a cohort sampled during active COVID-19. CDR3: CASRPGQGSNSPLHF. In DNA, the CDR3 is TGTGCCAGTAGGCCGGGACAGGGTTCGAATTCACCCCTCCACTTT.